Listed below are T cell receptor beta chains from one sample, sequenced in a study of T-cell reconstitution after alpha-beta-depleted transplantation in children. TCRdb reprocessed the PCR reads via MiXCR and lists one record per CDR3 protein. The table lists a few hundred thousand distinct CDR3 sequences, approximately 12% of them singletons. Sequencing was performed on PBMCs from the stem cell graft donor, taken from the stem cell graft. These receptors all stem from a human donor who donated a stem cell graft to a child with combined immunodeficiency. The CDR3 runs from the conserved cysteine through the conserved F or W. A D gene is named only where the DNA matches it firmly. The size of a clone is reported for some rows only, either as once, few or many, or as a class for expanded clones.

D gene	V gene	clone size	J gene	CDR3 protein	CDR3 DNA
.	TRBV21-1	.	TRBJ2-7	CASSKLQGKGFYEQYF	TGTGCCAGCAGCAAACTCCAGGGTAAAGGTTTCTACGAGCAGTACTTC
.	TRBV29-1	.	TRBJ2-1	CSVKPGGYEQFF	TGCAGCGTCAAGCCAGGGGGGTATGAGCAGTTCTTC
.	TRBV5-1	few	TRBJ2-1	CASRDSNEQFF	TGCGCCAGCCGGGACTCCAATGAGCAGTTCTTC
.	TRBV5-1	.	TRBJ2-3	CASSSQQGGDTQYF	TGCGCCAGCAGCTCGCAACAGGGAGGAGATACGCAGTATTTT
TRBD1	TRBV5-1	many	TRBJ2-7	CASSLGQGPYEQYF	TGCGCCAGCAGCTTGGGACAGGGACCCTACGAGCAGTACTTC
.	TRBV11-2	few	TRBJ2-1	CASSPRLRGYYNEQFF	TGTGCCAGCAGCCCCCGGTTAAGGGGGTACTACAATGAGCAGTTCTTC
.	TRBV6-1	many	TRBJ2-1	CASSALAESLYNEQFF	TGTGCCAGCAGTGCACTAGCTGAATCCCTCTACAATGAGCAGTTCTTC
.	TRBV5-5	.	TRBJ2-2	CASTARRGGGSNTGELFF	TGTGCCAGCACCGCCCGGCGAGGGGGTGGGTCCAACACCGGGGAGCTGTTTTTT
TRBD1	TRBV7-3	many	TRBJ2-3	CASSLTWTGCTDTQYF	TGTGCCAGCAGCTTAACGTGGACAGGGTGCACAGATACGCAGTATTTT
.	TRBV6-5	few	TRBJ2-7	CASSYGRVSYEQYF	TGTGCCAGCAGTTACGGGCGGGTTTCCTACGAGCAGTACTTC
.	TRBV19	few	TRBJ2-2	CASKVRGGQNTGELFF	TGTGCCAGTAAGGTTAGGGGGGGCCAGAACACCGGGGAGCTGTTTTTT
.	TRBV4-1	few	TRBJ2-2	CASSQAETGELFF	TGCGCCAGCAGCCAAGCGGAGACCGGGGAGCTGTTTTTT
.	TRBV12-3/TRBV12-4	few	TRBJ2-3	CASSTDGAAQYF	TGTGCCAGCAGCACCGACGGGGCTGCGCAGTATTTT
TRBD1	TRBV7-2	few	TRBJ2-2	CASSPQGPGELFF	TGTGCCAGCAGCCCACAGGGGCCCGGGGAGCTGTTTTTT
TRBD1	TRBV24-1	few	TRBJ1-5	CATSVGGDQPQHF	TGTGCCACCAGTGTAGGGGGCGATCAGCCCCAGCATTTT
.	TRBV12-3/TRBV12-4	.	TRBJ1-2	CASSQDVNYGYTF	TGTGCCAGCAGTCAGGACGTCAACTATGGCTACACCTTC
.	TRBV28	.	TRBJ2-1	CASSLPAIGHKGYNEQFF	TGTGCCAGCAGCTTGCCCGCCATCGGACATAAAGGCTACAATGAGCAGTTCTTC
.	TRBV2	many	TRBJ2-1	CAGGSVSYNEQFF	TGTGCCGGTGGTTCAGTCTCCTACAATGAGCAGTTCTTC
.	TRBV12-3/TRBV12-4	many	TRBJ2-1	CASSLGAGAEQFF	TGTGCCAGCAGTTTGGGGGCCGGAGCGGAGCAGTTCTTC
.	TRBV10-3	.	TRBJ2-1	CAISESGLLSYNEQFF	TGTGCCATCAGTGAGTCCGGGCTACTCTCCTACAATGAGCAGTTCTTC
.	TRBV12-3/TRBV12-4	many	TRBJ2-7	CASSLGYYEQYF	TGTGCCAGCAGTTTGGGTTACTACGAGCAGTACTTC
TRBD2	TRBV29-1	many	TRBJ2-1	CSVEGGGAFEQFF	TGCAGCGTTGAGGGCGGGGGGGCGTTTGAGCAGTTCTTC
TRBD2	TRBV15	few	TRBJ2-7	CATSRDHGGGWGEQYF	TGTGCCACCAGCAGAGATCACGGCGGGGGATGGGGCGAGCAGTACTTC
.	TRBV27	many	TRBJ2-1	CASSGAGTNEQFF	TGTGCCAGCAGTGGGGCAGGGACCAATGAGCAGTTCTTC
.	TRBV6-2/TRBV6-3	few	TRBJ2-7	CASSYKGVSSYEQYF	TGTGCCAGCAGTTACAAGGGGGTAAGCTCCTACGAGCAGTACTTC
.	TRBV20-1	.	TRBJ1-6	CSAPLGRANSPLHF	TGCAGTGCTCCCTTGGGGAGGGCTAATTCACCCCTCCACTTT
TRBD2	TRBV5-1	.	TRBJ2-7	CASSPGLAGAQYF	TGCGCCAGCAGCCCAGGACTAGCGGGAGCGCAGTACTTC
.	TRBV12-3/TRBV12-4	few	TRBJ2-5	CASSFGFSQETQYF	TGTGCCAGCAGTTTTGGCTTCTCCCAAGAGACCCAGTACTTC
.	TRBV9	many	TRBJ2-3	CASKGPRADTQYF	TGTGCCAGCAAGGGGCCCCGCGCAGATACGCAGTATTTT
.	TRBV10-3	.	TRBJ2-5	CAISEGPPGAGETQYF	TGTGCCATCAGTGAAGGGCCCCCAGGGGCCGGGGAGACCCAGTACTTC
TRBD2	TRBV7-9	few	TRBJ2-3	CASSPGLAGFTDTQYF	TGTGCCAGCAGCCCTGGACTAGCGGGATTTACAGATACGCAGTATTTT
.	TRBV3-1	.	TRBJ2-7	CASSQPHYEGRQYF	TGTGCCAGCAGCCAACCCCATTATGAGGGGCGGCAGTACTTC
.	TRBV28	many	TRBJ2-5	CASSPRLGTQYF	TGTGCCAGCAGTCCAAGGTTGGGGACCCAGTACTTC
.	TRBV28	many	TRBJ2-1	CASRRGAYNEQFF	TGTGCCAGCAGAAGGGGGGCTTACAATGAGCAGTTCTTC
.	TRBV5-4	few	TRBJ2-3	CASSGPRYPTDTQYF	TGTGCCAGCAGCGGGCCCAGATACCCCACAGATACGCAGTATTTT
.	TRBV11-2	.	TRBJ2-2	CASTHVGRGELFF	TGTGCCAGCACCCATGTGGGGCGCGGGGAGCTGTTTTTT
.	TRBV7-3	few	TRBJ2-1	CASSPGPNYNEQFF	TGTGCCAGCAGCCCCGGTCCCAACTACAATGAGCAGTTCTTC
TRBD2	TRBV11-2	.	TRBJ2-3	CASSAFRLAGSLLRDTQYF	TGTGCCAGCAGCGCCTTCCGACTAGCGGGTAGCCTCCTTAGGGATACGCAGTATTTT
TRBD2	TRBV11-1	few	TRBJ2-1	CASSPKRLAIKEANEQFF	TGTGCCAGCAGCCCTAAACGACTAGCTATAAAGGAGGCCAATGAGCAGTTCTTC
.	TRBV10-3	many	TRBJ2-1	CAIRGGSSSYNEQFF	TGTGCCATCAGAGGCGGGTCTAGCTCCTACAATGAGCAGTTCTTC
.	TRBV20-1	many	TRBJ1-1	CSAQGQNTEAFF	TGCAGTGCCCAAGGCCAGAACACTGAAGCTTTCTTT
.	TRBV9	.	TRBJ2-3	CASSDSPATDTQYF	TGTGCCAGCAGCGACAGTCCAGCTACAGATACGCAGTATTTT
TRBD1	TRBV5-1	many	TRBJ2-1	CASSGTGGRNEQFF	TGCGCCAGCAGTGGGACAGGGGGCCGCAATGAGCAGTTCTTC
.	TRBV7-2	.	TRBJ2-1	CASSLVGAPYNEQFF	TGTGCCAGCAGCTTAGTAGGAGCCCCCTACAATGAGCAGTTCTTC
.	TRBV12-3/TRBV12-4	.	TRBJ2-3	CASSLAGSDTQYF	TGTGCCAGCAGTTTAGCAGGTTCAGATACGCAGTATTTT
TRBD2	TRBV27	.	TRBJ2-1	CASSYAGVGYNEQFF	TGTGCCAGCAGTTACGCGGGAGTCGGCTACAATGAGCAGTTCTTC
.	TRBV13	.	TRBJ1-6	CASSLRAGVYNSPLHF	TGTGCCAGCAGCTTACGAGCAGGGGTTTATAATTCACCCCTCCACTTT
.	TRBV12-3/TRBV12-4	few	TRBJ1-1	CASSLRAMNTEAFF	TGTGCCAGCAGTTTACGGGCCATGAACACTGAAGCTTTCTTT
.	TRBV12-3/TRBV12-4	many	TRBJ2-2	CASSLNSPNTGELFF	TGTGCCAGCAGTTTAAACAGTCCGAACACCGGGGAGCTGTTTTTT
.	TRBV7-9	.	TRBJ2-3	CASSLERATSTDTQYF	TGTGCCAGCAGCTTAGAGCGGGCTACTAGCACAGATACGCAGTATTTT
.	TRBV30	.	TRBJ1-2	CAWSPRGTNYGYTF	TGTGCCTGGAGTCCGCGGGGGACTAACTATGGCTACACCTTC
.	TRBV4-3	many	TRBJ2-7	CASSPPSGEQYF	TGCGCCAGCAGCCCACCTTCGGGGGAACAGTACTTC
TRBD1	TRBV30	.	TRBJ1-3	CAWSPGTGSGNTIYF	TGTGCCTGGAGTCCCGGGACAGGGAGCGGAAACACCATATATTTT